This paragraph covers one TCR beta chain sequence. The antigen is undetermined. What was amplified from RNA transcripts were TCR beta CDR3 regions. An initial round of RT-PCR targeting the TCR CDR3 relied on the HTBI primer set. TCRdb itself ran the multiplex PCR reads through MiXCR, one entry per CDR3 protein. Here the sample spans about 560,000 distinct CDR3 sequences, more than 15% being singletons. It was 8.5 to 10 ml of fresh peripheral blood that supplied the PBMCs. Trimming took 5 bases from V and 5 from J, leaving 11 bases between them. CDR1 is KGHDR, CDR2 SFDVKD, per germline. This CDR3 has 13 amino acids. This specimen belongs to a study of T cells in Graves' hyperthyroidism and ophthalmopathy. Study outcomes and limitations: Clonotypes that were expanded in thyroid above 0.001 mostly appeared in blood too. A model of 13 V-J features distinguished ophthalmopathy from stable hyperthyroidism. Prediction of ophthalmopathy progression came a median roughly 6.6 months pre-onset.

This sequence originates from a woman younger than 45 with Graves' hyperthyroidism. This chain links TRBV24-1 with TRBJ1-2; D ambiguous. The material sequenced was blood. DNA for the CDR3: TGTGCCACCAGTGCCGGGGATCCATATGGCTACACCTTC. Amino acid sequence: CATSAGDPYGYTF.